The sequence of this T cell receptor (beta chain) was determined in a study of metastatic and nonmetastatic thyroid tumors. As for the study in general: For malignant and benign thyroid patients, tumor or nodule tissue and blood were the sources whose repertoires were compared.

Study-level results: The reported finding was significantly higher TCR beta diversity in malignant thyroid tumors relative to benign nodules, in blood and tumor.

In the source study's methods: CDR3 differences across clinicopathological groups were used to build a distant-metastasis classifier for papillary thyroid cancer. TCRdb used MiXCR to call clones anew from the PCR reads. TCRdb, not the authors, supplied the V and J calls. The sample records over 30,000 clones, under 20% being singletons. This clone has only a few counts. Its specificity is unknown. This sequence may be a read error, since a much larger clone differs from it by one base. Not a single patient had been given any form of treatment at any point before undergoing thyroid surgery. Sequenced: tumor tissue. The receptor was isolated from a female donor with papillary thyroid cancer or a benign thyroid nodule (not recorded which). Some clones in this sample may be carry-over from other donors' samples.

CDR3 DNA: TGTGCCAGCATCCCAACGACAGGGGTTAATGAAAAACTGTTTTTT. This sequence encodes CASIPTTGVNEKLFF. V and J are TRBV6-1 and TRBJ1-4, with TRBD1 matching over 8 bases. V shed 7 bases, J shed 4 bases, and the junction held 8 bases outside the gene matches. CDR1 is MNHNS and CDR2 is SASEGT in the germline V gene. CDR3 length: 15 amino acids.